A selection of T cell receptor beta chains follows, all from one sample in a study of shared clonotypes between healthy human individuals. Assay: immunoSEQ multiplex PCR; the TCRdb copy retains only in-frame clones and omits some. Of 2 million to 2.5 million clones listed, approximately 96% are singletons. Sequences were obtained from naive CD4+ T cells sorted from blood. The origin of the receptors is a man aged 18-30 years in good health. Both conserved end residues are part of each CDR3. A D gene is named only where the DNA matches it firmly. Not every row has a clone size; where given, it reads once, few, many or a size class.

v_gene	d_gene	j_gene	abundance	CDR3aa	CDR3nt
TRBV5-4	.	TRBJ1-3	.	CASSPSADRGNTIYF	TGTGCCAGCAGCCCCTCAGCCGACAGGGGAAACACCATATATTTT
TRBV5-1	TRBD1	TRBJ2-4	.	CASSIRTGENIQYF	TGCGCCAGCAGCATTCGGACAGGCGAAAACATTCAGTACTTC
TRBV21-1	.	TRBJ2-7	.	CASSPRGRVYEQYF	TGTGCCAGCAGCCCCCGCGGCCGCGTCTACGAGCAGTACTTC
TRBV30	TRBD1	TRBJ1-1	.	CAWSVLDRGAYEAFF	TGTGCCTGGAGTGTACTGGACAGGGGGGCTTATGAAGCTTTCTTT
TRBV30	.	TRBJ2-5	.	CAWSGVWGETQYF	TGTGCCTGGAGTGGCGTTTGGGGAGAGACCCAGTACTTC
TRBV2	TRBD2	TRBJ2-7	.	CASATGLAVYEQYF	TGTGCCAGCGCCACGGGACTAGCAGTCTACGAGCAGTACTTC
TRBV27	.	TRBJ2-7	.	CASSLSEGPYEQYF	TGTGCCAGCAGTTTATCAGAGGGGCCCTACGAGCAGTACTTC
TRBV9	.	TRBJ1-2	.	CASSVEGRGNYGYTF	TGTGCCAGCAGCGTAGAGGGACGGGGGAACTATGGCTACACCTTC
TRBV9	.	TRBJ2-1	.	CASSATSASEQFF	TGTGCCAGCAGCGCGACTAGTGCCAGTGAGCAGTTCTTC
TRBV5-6	TRBD1	TRBJ2-2	.	CASSLEKGAALWSGELFF	TGTGCCAGCAGCTTGGAGAAGGGGGCGGCTTTGTGGTCCGGGGAGCTGTTTTTT
TRBV5-6	.	TRBJ2-7	.	CASSYEPRALETYEQYF	TGTGCCAGCAGCTACGAACCACGCGCCCTTGAGACCTACGAGCAGTACTTC
TRBV5-1	.	TRBJ2-3	once	CASSLDSKEADTQYF	TGCGCCAGCAGCTTAGACAGTAAAGAGGCAGATACGCAGTATTTT
TRBV2	.	TRBJ2-5	.	CASSEGLPSEETQYF	TGTGCCAGCAGTGAAGGCCTACCCTCGGAAGAGACCCAGTACTTC
TRBV18	.	TRBJ1-1	.	CASSPIGQTNTEAFF	TGTGCCAGCTCACCAATAGGCCAGACGAACACTGAAGCTTTCTTT
TRBV4-1	.	TRBJ2-5	.	CASSQPDRRGETQYF	TGCGCCAGCAGCCAACCCGACCGACGGGGGGAGACCCAGTACTTC
TRBV6-5	.	TRBJ1-6	.	CASSSRQNSPLHF	TGTGCCAGCAGTTCACGGCAAAATTCACCCCTCCACTTT
TRBV30	.	TRBJ1-2	.	CAWSRDSHYGYTF	TGTGCCTGGAGTCGGGACTCCCACTATGGCTACACCTTC
TRBV28	.	TRBJ1-5	.	CASCPGGRFGNQPQHF	TGTGCCAGCTGCCCAGGAGGCAGATTTGGCAATCAGCCCCAGCATTTT
TRBV5-1	TRBD2	TRBJ2-1	.	CASSPPTSGTNEQFF	TGCGCCAGCAGCCCCCCGACTAGCGGGACTAATGAGCAGTTCTTC
TRBV9	.	TRBJ1-1	.	CASSVEPFLGVAFF	TGTGCCAGCAGCGTAGAACCCTTCCTCGGCGTAGCTTTCTTT
TRBV11-2	.	TRBJ2-3	.	CASSSGHSTDTQYF	TGTGCCAGCAGCTCCGGGCATAGCACAGATACGCAGTATTTT
TRBV9	.	TRBJ1-2	.	CASSGQQGVYGYTF	TGTGCCAGCAGCGGTCAACAGGGTGTCTATGGCTACACCTTC
TRBV30	.	TRBJ1-1	.	CAWSWGGKGAFF	TGTGCCTGGAGTTGGGGAGGGAAGGGAGCTTTCTTT
TRBV19	.	TRBJ1-5	.	CASSRRTIFSDQPQHF	TGTGCCAGTAGTCGCCGGACCATTTTTAGCGATCAGCCCCAGCATTTT
TRBV5-1	TRBD1	TRBJ1-6	.	CASSLTGADSPLHF	TGCGCCAGCAGCTTGACAGGGGCGGATTCACCCCTCCACTTT
TRBV10-2	.	TRBJ1-5	.	CASSDTRWSPQHF	TGCGCCAGCAGTGATACAAGATGGTCGCCCCAGCATTTT
TRBV7-2	.	TRBJ2-1	.	CASSLYGAYNEQFF	TGTGCCAGCAGCTTATATGGCGCCTACAATGAGCAGTTCTTC
TRBV2	TRBD1	TRBJ2-3	.	CASSGDRELGTQYF	TGTGCCAGCAGTGGGGACAGGGAATTAGGTACGCAGTATTTT
TRBV4-3	.	TRBJ2-1	.	CASSQEINRFNEQFF	TGCGCCAGCAGCCAAGAAATTAACAGGTTCAATGAGCAGTTCTTC